The clone carrying this T cell receptor (beta chain) has a count of ten or more. There were healthy Caucasian individuals from Russia, aged roughly 6 to 90, serving as donors. This sample is part of a study of blood T cells in healthy people across ages. With a J-beta primer mix and a sample-barcoded 5' primer, a second PCR ran roughly 6 to 12 cycles. A single record per CDR3 protein comes from TCRdb applying MiXCR to the 5' RACE reads. This sample has some 930,000 distinct CDR3 sequences, with roughly 28% found just once. V dropped 5 bases and J dropped 6; count of bases not matched to a gene: 12. This CDR3 is built from 16 residues. Looked up from germline, CDR1 is SEHNR and CDR2 is FQNEAQ (reference sequence). A further study also used this sample, focusing on T cells of mothers and their children. According to that study: cDNA synthesis used all extracted RNA, 1.5 ug per 15 ul.

Sequences were obtained from blood. The chain combines TRBV7-9 with TRBJ2-3; 9 bases are shared with TRBD2. The sequence was obtained from a woman aged 40 to 50 in good health. The CDR3 spells CASSPRGGGALDTQYF. The CDR3 DNA reads as TGTGCCAGCAGCCCCCGGGGCGGGGGGGCCCTTGATACGCAGTATTTT.